The present TCR beta chain was sequenced within a study of T cells in narcolepsy (dated by TCRdb to the late 2010s). About the study as a whole: Healthy control donors were enrolled in the study alongside patients who had narcolepsy type 1 or type 2 (NT1, NT2). The study used TCR Vbeta sequencing to track clonotypes in blood and CSF while looking for autoreactive T cells in narcolepsy patients that target self-antigens of hypocretin neurons (hypocretin, TRIB2).

Library preparation employed the immunoSEQ multiplex PCR assay. The source is immuneACCESS, and TCRdb retained only in-frame sequences with V and J called. Part of the clones is not carried over; for the studies checked, unresolved V genes explain less than half of this, and the remainder is unexplained. The sample table contains about 32,000 clones; only one count was recorded for 79% of them. Approximately 3.8% of the sample comes from the top ten. The germline V gene gives CDR1 as SGDLS and CDR2 as YYNGEE. V lost 3 bases and J lost 1 base; the stretch between them is 8 bases long. There are 14 amino acids in the CDR3, from cysteine to phenylalanine inclusive. Only the CDR3 DNA is retained, 42 bases long and in frame from the first base. Memory CD4+ T cells were sorted ex vivo from peripheral blood of narcolepsy patients and healthy controls for TCR Vbeta sequencing. On the study overall, not on this receptor specifically: Some blood memory CD4+ repertoires from patients and controls contained no sequences matching autoreactive T cell clones. Plots that compared CSF and blood CD4+ T cell clonotypes from the same patient highlighted HCRT-specific and TRIB2-specific autoreactive clonotypes. Patients and controls had similar numbers of sequenced blood memory CD4+ clonotypes, with averages of roughly 38,000 in patients and roughly 36,000 in controls. According to the report, autoreactive clonotypes were detected serially in the blood of the same patients and of different patients, but not in healthy controls.

Regarding this clone: Its specific antigen is unknown. No quality values exist for individual bases; no much larger clone is one base distant.

This TCR was recovered from a human donor in good health. The sample consisted of memory (CD45RA-) CD4+ T cells from blood. Taken with the paper, the label for cell subset or site translates to: memory T cells sorted ex vivo from peripheral blood. Recombination connected TRBV9 to TRBJ2-1; the D gene is perhaps TRBD2, from 5 matching bases. CDR3 protein: CASSAGISYNEQFF. The DNA sequence follows: TGTGCCAGCAGCGCGGGGATATCCTACAATGAGCAGTTCTTC.